The 25 T cell receptor beta chains presented below share a single source sample, sequenced in a study of tumor-infiltrating lymphocytes in primary liver carcinoma. A constant-region primer primed TCR beta cDNA synthesis from 400 to 550 ng of total RNA. ARM-PCR, slightly modified, supplied the TCR beta libraries through three nested multiplex PCR rounds. A C-beta reverse primer was combined with TRBV1-TRBV30 forward primers in the first two PCR rounds, and each round had ten to eleven cycles. One entry per CDR3 protein, called by TCRdb with MiXCR from the multiplex PCR reads. Among roughly 100,000 distinct CDR3 sequences listed, roughly 69% were seen once. The roughly 17-31 mg bulk tissue piece was not sorted before simultaneous RNA and DNA extraction. Sequencing was done on a sample of liver tumor tissue from sampling region 5. As for subset: tumor region T5, tumor centre. Receptors originate from a woman aged 60 to 75 with primary liver carcinoma and hepatitis B virus infection.

With regard to this clonotype: No conserved phenylalanine or tryptophan ends this CDR3, so it is likely a read error. The rearrangement links TRBV30 to TRBJ1-2; no reliable D call. CDR3 length: 12 residues. Germline V gives CDR1 GTSNPN, CDR2 SVGIG (reference sequence). The CDR3 protein is CAWGTAGYDYTS. In nucleotides, the CDR3 is TGTGCCTGGGGTACAGCCGGCTATGACTACACCTCC.

Notes on this clonotype: This may stem from a read error, because a much larger clone lies one nucleotide away. The chain employs TRBV30 and TRBJ2-3; 8 nucleotides agree with TRBD2. This CDR3 region has 15 residues. Germline V gene data show CDR1 as GTSNPN and CDR2 as SVGIG (reference sequence). CDR3 region: CAWSRGSGMRDTQFF. The CDR3 region has the DNA TGTGCCTGGAGTCGTGGTAGCGGGATGCGGGATACGCAGTTTTTT.

The chain links TRBV5-1 to TRBJ2-3; D ambiguous. The V end lost 5 bases, the J end lost 6 bases, and 16 bases lay between the germline ends. Germline-derived CDR1 and CDR2 are SGHRS and YFSETQ. CDR3 length: 14 residues. The CDR3 DNA sequence: TGCGCCAGCAGTCGCAGCGTGAGGTCCGATACGCAGTATTTT. Amino acid sequence: CASSRSVRSDTQYF.

For this clonotype: Germline and junction disagree at one end, which may indicate a read error. The chain carries TRBV7-8 and TRBJ2-1, with a tentative D call TRBD1 (6 bases). Germline CDR1 SGHVS, CDR2 FQNEAQ. This CDR3 comprises 15 residues. CDR3 DNA: TGTGCCAGCAGCACGGGGACACCTTCCTACAATGTGCAGTTCTTC. This codes for CASSTGTPSYNVQFF.

The sample holds many counts of this clonotype. This chain connects TRBV10-1 to TRBJ2-3, with D possibly TRBD2 on 6 matching bases. CDR3 length: 15 residues. Trimming took off 0 bases at V and 3 bases at J, with 10 bases between the two ends. CDR1 is WNHNN and CDR2 is SYGVQD in the germline V gene (reference sequence). CDR3 sequence: CASSESMGRTDTQYF. The CDR3 region has the DNA TGCGCCAGCAGTGAGTCTATGGGGAGGACAGATACGCAGTATTTT.

In its sample, this clonotype is medium-sized. The rearrangement links TRBV6-2 or TRBV6-3 to TRBJ2-5, with a possible D match to TRBD1 (5 bases). This CDR3 comprises 15 residues. Trimming took 7 bases from V and 1 from J, leaving 16 bases between them. Germline loops: CDR1 MNHEY, CDR2 SVGEGT. CDR3 in amino acids: CASTISRTPQETQYF. The CDR3 nucleotides are TGTGCCAGCACGATATCCAGGACACCCCAAGAGACCCAGTACTTC.

This clonotype was observed a handful of times. V is TRBV14 and J is TRBJ2-1; maybe TRBD2 (7 bases). The CDR3 length is 16 residues. Germline V gene sequence: CDR1 SGHDN, CDR2 FVKESK. Trimming took off 2 bases at V and 4 bases at J, with 15 bases between the two ends. Here the CDR3 reads CASSQWGKGGYNEQFF. The CDR3 DNA sequence: TGTGCCAGCAGCCAATGGGGCAAGGGGGGGTACAATGAGCAGTTCTTC. Looking up the rest from reference TRBV14 and TRBJ2-1 gives the full variable domain: EAGVTQFPSHSVIEKGQTVTLRCDPISGHDNLYWYRRVMGKEIKFLLHFVKESKQDESGMPNNRFLAERTGGTYSTLKVQPAELEDSGVYFCASSQWGKGGYNEQFFGPGTRLTVL.

Turning to this clonotype: This could be a read error, since a much larger clone is one nucleotide away. The gene calls are TRBV30 and TRBJ2-2, with D perhaps TRBD1 (6 bases). V lost 5 bases, J lost 6 bases, and 19 bases lay in between. CDR3 length: 15 amino acids. In germline, CDR1 is GTSNPN, CDR2 SVGIG (reference sequence). The chain's CDR3 is CAWGRLGASSGELFF. CDR3 in DNA: TGTGCCTGGGGCCGTCTGGGGGCGAGTTCCGGGGAGCTGTTTTTT.

As concerns this clonotype: An end of the junction differs from the germline gene, which may be a read error. The chain recombines TRBV11-3 with TRBJ2-2; tentative D call: TRBD2 (5 bases). The CDR3 spans 15 residues. Germline lookup yields CDR1 SGHNT and CDR2 YENEEA. The CDR3 loop is CTSSLGTRRTGELLF. The DNA of the CDR3 is TGTACCAGCAGCTTAGGAACTAGAAGAACCGGGGAGCTGCTTTTT.

Worth noting for this clonotype: No conserved phenylalanine or tryptophan ends this CDR3, so it is likely a read error. The V gene is TRBV6-1, the J gene TRBJ2-1; D is perhaps TRBD1 (5 bases). Trimming removed 9 bases at V and 3 bases at J, with 15 bases between. Germline loops: CDR1 MNHNS, CDR2 SASEGT. The length of the CDR3 is 14 residues. The CDR3 sequence: CASIVGVDYNEQFL. CDR3 DNA: TGTGCCAGTATCGTAGGGGTGGACTACAATGAGCAGTTCTTA.

A remark on this clonotype: At one end, the junction sequence differs from germline, possibly due to a read error. The CDR3 nucleotides read TGCGCCTGCAGCACAGGGGGGGCCGGATACGAGCAGTACTTC. It yields the protein CACSTGGAGYEQYF. V gene TRBV5-1 combines with J gene TRBJ2-7; maybe TRBD1 (8 bases). Germline CDR1 reads SGHRS; CDR2 reads YFSETQ. The CDR3 is made up of 14 amino acids. Full variable domain (missing parts from reference TRBV5-1 and TRBJ2-7): KAGVTQTPRYLIKTRGQQVTLSCSPISGHRSVSWYQQTPGQGLQFLFEYFSETQRNKGNFPGRFSGRQFSNSRSEMNVSTLELGDSALYLCACSTGGAGYEQYFGPGTRLTVT.

Of note for this clonotype: At one end, the junction sequence differs from germline, possibly due to a read error. This sequence joins TRBV12-5 and TRBJ2-3; 14 nucleotides align to TRBD2. This CDR3 region has 16 residues. Germline-derived CDR1 and CDR2 are LGHNT and FRNRAP. The CDR3 reads CASSPGLAGGADTQYF. The CDR3 DNA reads TGTGCTAGTAGCCCAGGACTAGCGGGGGGTGCAGATACACAGTATTTT.

Concerning this clonotype: A much larger clone differs from this one at a single base, so this may be a read error. This chain joins TRBV5-1 and TRBJ2-3; no clear D. This CDR3 is 15 amino acids long. Germline CDR1 SGHRS, CDR2 YFSETQ. Here the CDR3 DNA reads TGCGCCAGCAGCTTGGCCTTTCGTAGCACAGATATGCAGTATTTT. Amino acid sequence: CASSLAFRSTDMQYF.

About this clonotype: A read error may account for a junction end that differs from germline. This sequence joins TRBV20-1 and TRBJ1-2, with D hard to call. CDR1 is DFQATT and CDR2 is SNEGSKA in the germline V gene (reference sequence). The CDR3 extends over 11 amino acids. The CDR3 spells CSARVPYSYTF. The CDR3 DNA reads TGCAGTGCTAGAGTGCCCTATAGCTACACCTTC.

On this clonotype itself: An end of the junction differs from the germline gene, which may be a read error. This chain connects TRBV11-2 to TRBJ2-1; D gene unclear. Germline CDR1 and CDR2: SGHAT and FQNNGV. This CDR3 has 14 residues. CDR3 bases: TGTGCCAGCAGCCCCCAGAGTTCTTCGGGTGAGCACTTCTTC. Translation gives CASSPQSSSGEHFF.

In the case of this clonotype: As the CDR3 is not closed by the conserved phenylalanine or tryptophan, this likely results from a read error. The gene calls are TRBV6-6 and TRBJ1-5, with TRBD1 matching over 7 bases. Germline CDR1 and CDR2: MNHNY and SVGAGI (reference sequence). The CDR3 runs to 16 residues. The CDR3, as DNA: TGTGTCAGCAGGGACACCAAACAGGGGCTGAATCAGCCCCAGCATTCT. The encoded protein is CVSRDTKQGLNQPQHS.

Comment on this clonotype: Mismatch with germline at one junction end may stem from a read error. The chain is built from TRBV11-1 and TRBJ1-1; D gene unclear. From germline, CDR1 is SGHAT and CDR2 FQDESV (reference sequence). CDR3 length equals 15 residues. The CDR3 region is CASSHSVQPNTEVYF. The DNA of the CDR3 is TGTGCCAGCAGCCATTCGGTCCAACCGAACACTGAAGTTTACTTT.

In DNA form, the CDR3 reads TGTGCCAACAGATCACCGTGGGGGGCAGGAGACTACACCTTC. As protein: CANRSPWGAGDYTF. The chain couples TRBV6-5 to TRBJ1-2; a possible D gene is TRBD1 (6 bases). The CDR3 extends over 14 amino acids. The germline V and J ends were trimmed by 10 bases and 10 bases, with 25 bases remaining between them. CDR1 is MNHEY, CDR2 SVGAGI, per germline.

This clonotype was observed once. An end of the junction does not agree with germline; a read error may underlie this. V usage is TRBV11-3 and J usage is TRBJ2-1; D is possibly TRBD1 or TRBD2 (7 bases each). CDR3 size: 15 residues. Per germline, CDR1 SGHNT and CDR2 YENEEA. CDR3 nucleotides: TGTACCAGCAAACCAGGGGGGGTTTCCAACGATGAGCAGTTCTTC. It specifies CTSKPGGVSNDEQFF.

Points on this clonotype: The junction shows a germline mismatch at one end, possibly a read error. The V call is TRBV11-2, the J call TRBJ2-1; D may be TRBD2 (5 bases). This CDR3 has 13 amino acids. The germline V gene has CDR1 SGHAT and CDR2 FQNNGV. CDR3 in amino acids: CANSPGLYNEQFF. In DNA form, the CDR3 reads TGTGCCAACAGCCCCGGACTGTACAATGAGCAGTTCTTC.

This clonotype was detected many times. The genes are TRBV5-4 and TRBJ2-5; TRBD2 aligns across 11 bases. With 6 bases clipped from V and 5 bases from J, the junction kept 18 bases outside the gene matches. The CDR3 is 18 residues long. CDR1 SGHNT and CDR2 YYREEE come from the germline V gene (reference sequence). The CDR3 nucleotides are TGTGCCAGCATGGCCGCGACTAGCGGGATCCCTAAAACCGAGACCCAGTACTTC. Amino acids: CASMAATSGIPKTETQYF.

This clonotype was observed at least ten times. J is TRBJ1-6 and V is TRBV28; D uncertain. Germline loops: CDR1 MDHEN, CDR2 SYDVKM. The V end lost 7 bases, the J end lost 2 bases, and 3 bases lay between the germline ends. There are 12 residues in the CDR3. CDR3 bases: TGTGCCAGCACCCCCTATAATTCACCCCTCCACTTT. Amino acid sequence: CASTPYNSPLHF.

In regard to this clonotype: Since no conserved phenylalanine or tryptophan closes the CDR3, a read error is the likely cause. The CDR3 reads CASSQRFNTGELFY. The CDR3 nucleotides are TGTGCCAGCAGCCAAAGATTTAACACCGGGGAGCTGTTTTAT. The rearrangement links TRBV11-2 to TRBJ2-2, with D unclear. Germline lookup yields CDR1 SGHAT and CDR2 FQNNGV. The CDR3 extends over 14 amino acids. Trimming shortened V by 5 bases and J by 2 bases, and 9 bases separated the two germline ends.

The sample holds many counts of this clonotype. The chain is built from TRBV6-6 and TRBJ2-1; 10 bases align to TRBD2. This CDR3 has 17 residues. Germline CDR1 MNHNY, CDR2 SVGAGI (reference sequence). V dropped 0 bases and J dropped 4; count of bases not matched to a gene: 6. This CDR3 reads CASSYSGLAGVYNEQFF. The CDR3, as DNA: TGTGCCAGCAGTTACTCGGGGCTAGCGGGAGTATACAATGAGCAGTTCTTC.

About this clonotype: The junction and the germline gene differ at one end; a read error may be behind it. The chain uses TRBV7-8 and TRBJ2-3; D unclear. The CDR3 runs to 13 residues. Germline V gene sequence: CDR1 SGHVS, CDR2 FQNEAQ. The CDR3 spells CASGFGSTDTQYF. CDR3 nucleotides: TGTGCCAGCGGCTTCGGAAGCACAGATACGCAGTATTTT. The full variable domain, in which reference TRBV7-8 and TRBJ2-3 provide the parts outside the CDR3, is GAGVSQSPRYKVAKRGQDVALRCDPISGHVSLFWYQQALGQGPEFLTYFQNEAQLDKSGLPSDRFFAERPEGSVSTLKIQRTQQEDSAVYLCASGFGSTDTQYFGPGTRLTVL.